The clone carrying this T cell receptor beta chain has a single count. The primer mix had 60 Vbeta and 13 Jbeta primers. Method: immunoSEQ multiplex PCR; TCRdb's copy keeps in-frame clones and lacks some. The sample lists approximately 170,000 clones; around 84% were seen once. The data were obtained in a study of cytomegalovirus exposure and HLA in healthy donors. Germline CDR1 and CDR2: KGHSH and LQKENI. The CDR3 contains 15 residues. The trim removed 3 bases at V and 11 bases at J, leaving 10 bases unmatched. This TCR was recovered from a boy aged 2 to 9 in good health and CMV-seronegative. The sample taken for sequencing was PBMCs. The chain links TRBV18 to TRBJ1-1; TRBD1 agrees at 12 bases. The CDR3 coding sequence is TGTGCCAGCTCACCCCACGGGACAGGGGGCCGTGACGCTTTCTTT. The encoded protein is CASSPHGTGGRDAFF.